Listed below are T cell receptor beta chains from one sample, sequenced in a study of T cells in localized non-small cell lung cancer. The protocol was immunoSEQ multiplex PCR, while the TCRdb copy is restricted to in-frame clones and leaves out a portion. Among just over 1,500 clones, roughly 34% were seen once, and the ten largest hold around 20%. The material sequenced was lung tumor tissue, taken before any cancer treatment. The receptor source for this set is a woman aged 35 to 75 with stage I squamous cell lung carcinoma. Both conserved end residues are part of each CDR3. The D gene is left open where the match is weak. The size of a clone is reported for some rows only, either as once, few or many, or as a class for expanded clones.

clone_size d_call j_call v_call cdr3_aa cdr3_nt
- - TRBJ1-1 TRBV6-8 CASTKDLNTEAFF TGTGCCAGCACTAAGGACCTGAACACTGAAGCTTTCTTT
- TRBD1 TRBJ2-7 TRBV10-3 CAISGQGNEQYF TGTGCCATCAGTGGACAGGGCAACGAGCAGTACTTC
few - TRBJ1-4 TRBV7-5 CASSLTGGFNEKLFF TGTGCCAGCAGCTTAACTGGAGGGTTTAATGAAAAACTGTTTTTT
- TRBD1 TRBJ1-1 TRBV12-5 CASGRDSELEAFF TGTGCTAGTGGTCGGGACAGCGAACTAGAAGCTTTCTTT
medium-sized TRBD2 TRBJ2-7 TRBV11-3 CASSPNGLAGGMDEQYF TGTGCCAGCAGCCCGAATGGACTAGCGGGGGGTATGGACGAGCAGTACTTC
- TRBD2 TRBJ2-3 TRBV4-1 CASSQAGGSKDTQYF TGCGCCAGCAGCCAAGCGGGGGGGAGTAAAGATACGCAGTATTTT
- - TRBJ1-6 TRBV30 CAWSVQGGNSPLHF TGTGCCTGGAGTGTACAGGGTGGCAATTCACCCCTCCACTTT
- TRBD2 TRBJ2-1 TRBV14 CASSQGLTSGGDEQFF TGTGCCAGCAGCCAAGGACTGACTAGCGGGGGGGATGAGCAGTTCTTC
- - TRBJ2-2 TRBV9 CASSGGAGTGELFF TGTGCCAGCTCTGGGGGCGCGGGCACCGGGGAGCTGTTTTTT
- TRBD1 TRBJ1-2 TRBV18 CASSPTGSYGYTF TGTGCCAGCTCACCGACAGGGAGCTATGGCTACACCTTC
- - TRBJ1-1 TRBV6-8 CAIGAGAGAEAFF TGTGCCATCGGTGCAGGGGCGGGGGCTGAAGCTTTCTTT
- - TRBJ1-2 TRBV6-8 CASTPAGRNYGYTF TGTGCCAGCACCCCTGCGGGACGGAACTATGGCTACACCTTC
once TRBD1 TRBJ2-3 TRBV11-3 CASSPSQGADTQYF TGTGCCAGCTCCCCCTCACAGGGGGCAGATACGCAGTATTTT
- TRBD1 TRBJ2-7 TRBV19 CASSYGQGAEEQYF TGTGCCAGTTCATATGGACAGGGGGCGGAAGAGCAGTACTTC
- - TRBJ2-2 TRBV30 CAWSAGLETGELFF TGTGCCTGGAGTGCAGGGTTGGAAACCGGGGAGCTGTTTTTT
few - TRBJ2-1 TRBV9 CANQDGSSYNEQFF TGTGCCAACCAAGACGGTAGCTCCTACAATGAGCAGTTCTTC
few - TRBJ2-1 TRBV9 CASSEGTTPYNEQFF TGTGCCAGCAGCGAGGGGACCACCCCCTACAATGAGCAGTTCTTC
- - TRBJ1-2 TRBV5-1 CASSLQGLLLNYGYTF TGCGCCAGCAGCTTACAGGGCCTTTTGCTTAACTATGGCTACACCTTC
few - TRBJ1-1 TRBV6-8 CASSDSWNSGTEAFF TGTGCCAGCAGTGACTCGTGGAACTCCGGCACTGAAGCTTTCTTT
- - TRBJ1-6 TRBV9 CASGEAYNSPLHF TGTGCCAGCGGAGAGGCCTATAATTCACCCCTCCACTTT
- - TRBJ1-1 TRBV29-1 CSVEPRPINTEAFF TGCAGCGTTGAACCGCGACCAATTAACACTGAAGCTTTCTTT
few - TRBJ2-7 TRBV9 CASSQQRGEQYF TGTGCCAGCAGTCAACAAAGGGGGGAGCAGTACTTC
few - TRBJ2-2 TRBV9 CASSAGLNTGELFF TGTGCCAGCAGCGCGGGGCTTAACACCGGGGAGCTGTTTTTT
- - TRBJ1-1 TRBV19 CASSQRGGQGAFF TGTGCCAGTAGCCAAAGGGGGGGCCAGGGAGCTTTCTTT
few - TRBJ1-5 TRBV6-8 CASSYKGPYSNQPQHF TGTGCCAGCAGTTACAAAGGGCCCTATAGCAATCAGCCCCAGCATTTT
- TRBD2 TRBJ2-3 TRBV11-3 CASSLMAGGITDTQYF TGTGCCAGCAGCTTAATGGCGGGGGGTATCACAGATACGCAGTATTTT
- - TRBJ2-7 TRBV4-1 CASSQDRGSYEQYF TGCGCCAGCAGCCAAGATCGGGGGTCCTACGAGCAGTACTTC
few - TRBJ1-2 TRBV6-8 CASTTGSYGYTF TGTGCCAGCACGACAGGCTCGTATGGCTACACCTTC
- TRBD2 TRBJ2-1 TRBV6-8 CASSLAGRYNEQFF TGTGCCAGCAGTCTAGCGGGGAGGTACAATGAGCAGTTCTTC